Each of the 29 T cell receptor beta chains below was sequenced from the same sample in a study of T cell changes during pregnancy in multiple sclerosis (dated by TCRdb to between 2017 and 2020). Library preparation was by the immunoSEQ multiplex PCR assay. TCRdb took over this immuneACCESS table, retaining in-frame rearrangements with V and J assigned. Such tables are incomplete; in checked studies, under half of the missing clones stem from an unresolved V gene, and the remainder is unexplained. For this sample there are some 30,000 clones; 92% appear just once. In total, the top ten clones hold 4.8% of the sample. The sample here was peripheral blood, taken in the first trimester of pregnancy. Source of these receptors: a female donor in good health, enrolled as a control in a pregnancy study.

The chain employs TRBV7-8 and TRBJ1-5; 9 nucleotides line up with TRBD1. With V trimmed by 4 bases and J by 6 bases, 7 bases remained unmatched. The CDR3 is 15 amino acids. Germline V lookup: CDR1 SGHVS, CDR2 FQNEAQ. The CDR3 sequence: CASSSVTGGVQPQHF. The CDR3 DNA sequence: TGTGCCAGCAGCTCCGTGACAGGGGGGGTTCAGCCCCAGCATTTT.

This clone was found a few times. V usage is TRBV18 and J usage is TRBJ1-4; D possibly corresponds to TRBD1 (5 bases). V lost 2 bases, J lost 2 bases, and 6 bases lay in between. Germline CDR1 and CDR2: KGHSH and LQKENI. The CDR3 spans 14 residues. CDR3 amino acids: CASSPDSTNEKLFF. Here the CDR3 DNA reads TGTGCCAGCTCACCAGACAGCACTAATGAAAAACTGTTTTTT.

V usage is TRBV18 and J usage is TRBJ2-6; the match to TRBD2 covers 14 bases. This CDR3 contains 17 residues. J was trimmed by 3 bases and V by 2 bases; bases with no gene match: 0. Germline CDR1 is KGHSH and CDR2 is LQKENI. CDR3 amino acids: CASSPGTSGSGANVLTF. The CDR3 region has the DNA TGTGCCAGCTCACCAGGGACTAGCGGGAGTGGGGCCAACGTCCTGACTTTC.

This sequence joins TRBV9 and TRBJ2-7, with D perhaps matching TRBD2 (7 bases). Trimming left V 3 bases short and J 3 bases short, with 13 bases between. There are 14 residues in the CDR3. Germline loops: CDR1 SGDLS, CDR2 YYNGEE. CDR3 coding DNA: TGTGCCAGCAGCGGGGGGCCGGGGGGCTACGAGCAGTACTTC. Residues: CASSGGPGGYEQYF.

J is TRBJ1-2 and V is TRBV18; TRBD1 is a possible D gene (6 bases). This CDR3 has 13 amino acids. Germline V CDR1 and CDR2: KGHSH, LQKENI. The V and J ends lost 3 bases and 5 bases respectively, with 10 bases between them. CDR3 DNA sequence: TGTGCCAGCTCACCTGGACAGCCTTATGGCTACACCTTC. This translates into CASSPGQPYGYTF.

This clone was counted a few times. The chain links TRBV30 to TRBJ2-7; D might be TRBD2 (6 bases). This CDR3 comprises 13 residues. CDR1 is GTSNPN and CDR2 is SVGIG in the germline V gene (reference sequence). V was pared by 4 bases and J by 0 bases, with 10 bases between. For the CDR3, the DNA is TGTGCCTGGAAGGCGCGGGGCTCCTACGAGCAGTACTTC. Its protein is CAWKARGSYEQYF. The full variable domain, with the rest looked up from reference TRBV30 and TRBJ2-7, is SQTIHQWPATLVQPVGSPLSLECTVEGTSNPNLYWYRQAAGRGLQLLFYSVGIGQISSEVPQNLSASRPQDRQFILSSKKLLLSDSGFYLCAWKARGSYEQYFGPGTRLTVT.

This sequence joins TRBV30 and TRBJ2-1, with no clear D. Trimming pared 4 bases from V and 3 bases from J, leaving 10 bases between. This CDR3 is built from 13 residues. Germline-derived CDR1 and CDR2 are GTSNPN and SVGIG (reference sequence). CDR3 in amino acids: CAWNRFLYNEQFF. Here the CDR3 DNA reads TGTGCCTGGAACCGGTTCCTCTACAATGAGCAGTTCTTC.

V is TRBV12-5 and J is TRBJ1-4; D is unclear. This CDR3 region has 16 residues. Germline values: CDR1 LGHNT, CDR2 FRNRAP. V was pared by 7 bases and J by 0 bases, with 15 bases between. The CDR3, as DNA: TGTGCTAGTGCGGCAGGCATAGGTTCAACTAATGAAAAACTGTTTTTT. The encoded protein is CASAAGIGSTNEKLFF.

This clone is a singleton in its sample. The CDR3 reads CASSEERGALSDTQYF. CDR3 bases: TGTGCCAGCAGTGAAGAACGGGGGGCCCTGAGTGATACGCAGTATTTT. V and J are TRBV2 and TRBJ2-3; D possibly corresponds to TRBD2 (7 bases). V shed 1 base and J shed 6 bases, with 17 bases lying between them. The germline V gene encodes CDR1 SNHLY and CDR2 FYNNEI. The CDR3 is 16 residues long.

The chain links TRBV5-8 to TRBJ1-2; TRBD1 is a possible D gene (6 bases). The CDR3 is 15 amino acids. The germline V gene encodes CDR1 SGHTS and CDR2 YDEGEE. The germline V and J ends were trimmed by 5 bases and 0 bases, with 14 bases remaining between them. CDR3: CASSLLQGTNYGYTF. The CDR3 DNA sequence: TGTGCCAGCAGTCTTCTACAGGGTACTAACTATGGCTACACCTTC.

CDR3 in DNA: TGTGCCAGCAGCTTAGGGCCAGGGTCGTACGAGCAGTACTTC. Residues: CASSLGPGSYEQYF. The gene calls are TRBV11-2 and TRBJ2-7; possibly TRBD1 for D (5 bases). With 1 base removed from V and 4 bases from J, the gap between germline ends came to 11 bases. The V gene's germline CDR1 is SGHAT and CDR2 FQNNGV. The CDR3 is 14 amino acids.

This chain's CDR3 is CASSPTGADGTDEQYF. CDR3 nucleotides: TGTGCCAGCAGTCCGACAGGAGCCGACGGGACCGACGAGCAGTACTTC. The chain is built from TRBV6-4 and TRBJ2-7, with a possible D match to TRBD1 (6 bases). Germline V lookup: CDR1 MRHNA, CDR2 SNTAGT. V was shortened by 5 bases and J by 5 bases, with 22 bases between the two germline ends. The CDR3 has 16 amino acids.

This clone was counted between two and nine times. The CDR3 loop reads CATGQGDQPQHF. CDR3 DNA: TGTGCCACGGGACAGGGAGATCAGCCCCAGCATTTT. This chain joins TRBV10-3 and TRBJ1-5, with 9 bases lining up with TRBD1. This CDR3 contains 12 residues. Germline CDR1 is ENHRY and CDR2 is SYGVKD. V lost 10 bases, J lost 5 bases, and 3 bases stayed unmatched.

This sequence joins TRBV30 and TRBJ2-5; maybe TRBD1 (5 bases). Germline assignment: CDR1 GTSNPN and CDR2 SVGIG (reference sequence). CDR3 length equals 12 residues. V was cut by 3 bases and J by 0 bases, with 5 bases left in between. CDR3 residues: CAWRQDQETQYF. The CDR3 region has the DNA TGTGCCTGGAGACAGGACCAAGAGACCCAGTACTTC.

The chain carries TRBV11-2 and TRBJ2-1; 9 nucleotides match TRBD2. Germline CDR1 reads SGHAT; CDR2 reads FQNNGV. J gave up 10 bases and V 5 bases, and 12 bases lay outside the gene matches. The length of the CDR3 is 15 residues. The DNA of the CDR3 is TGTGCCAGCAGCGCCCGACTAGCGGAAGGGGTAGAGCAGTTCTTC. Its translation: CASSARLAEGVEQFF. Supplemented by reference TRBV11-2 and TRBJ2-1, the full variable domain reads EAGVAQSPRYKIIEKRQSVAFWCNPISGHATLYWYQQILGQGPKLLIQFQNNGVVDDSQLPKDRFSAERLKGVDSTLKIQPAKLEDSAVYLCASSARLAEGVEQFFGPGTRLTVL.

This clone was detected once. The chain links TRBV7-8 to TRBJ1-5; D is undetermined. The CDR3 has 15 residues. CDR1 SGHVS and CDR2 FQNEAQ come from the germline V gene. V lost 5 bases and J lost 5, with 16 bases in between. The CDR3 protein is CASSPGLGVDQPQHF. As DNA, the CDR3 is TGTGCCAGCAGCCCGGGTCTCGGAGTAGATCAGCCCCAGCATTTT. The whole variable domain, filled in from reference TRBV7-8 and TRBJ1-5, reads GAGVSQSPRYKVAKRGQDVALRCDPISGHVSLFWYQQALGQGPEFLTYFQNEAQLDKSGLPSDRFFAERPEGSVSTLKIQRTQQEDSAVYLCASSPGLGVDQPQHFGDGTRLSIL.

The CDR3 sequence: CASSLVHDYGYTF. The CDR3 coding sequence is TGTGCCAGCAGCTTGGTACATGACTATGGCTACACCTTC. This sequence joins TRBV5-4 and TRBJ1-2; no definite D call. The CDR3 runs 13 residues. CDR1 is SGHNT and CDR2 is YYREEE in the germline V gene (reference sequence). Trimming took off 0 bases at V and 3 bases at J, with 6 bases between the two ends. The full variable domain, completed using reference TRBV5-4 and TRBJ1-2, is ETGVTQSPTHLIKTRGQQVTLRCSSQSGHNTVSWYQQALGQGPQFIFQYYREEENGRGNFPPRFSGLQFPNYSSELNVNALELDDSALYLCASSLVHDYGYTFGSGTRLTVV.

V usage is TRBV2 and J usage is TRBJ2-1, with D maybe TRBD2 (7 bases). This CDR3 region has 15 residues. Germline lookup yields CDR1 SNHLY and CDR2 FYNNEI. V lost 3 bases and J lost 13, with 22 bases in between. This CDR3 is CASSENGGPFGPQFF. The CDR3 nucleotides are TGTGCCAGCAGTGAGAACGGGGGGCCGTTTGGGCCCCAGTTCTTC.

This chain uses TRBV14 with TRBJ2-2; 10 bases agree with TRBD2. CDR3 length: 15 residues. J was trimmed by 6 bases and V by 5 bases; bases with no gene match: 6. CDR1 is SGHDN and CDR2 is FVKESK in the germline V gene. The CDR3 nucleotides read TGTGCCAGCAGCTACGGACTAGCGGTAGCCGGGGAGCTGTTTTTT. This sequence encodes CASSYGLAVAGELFF.

The chain combines TRBV5-1 with TRBJ1-1, with 11 bases lining up with TRBD1. The junction had 3 bases not matched to a gene; V was cut back by 7 bases and J by 1 base. The CDR3 totals 14 residues. The germline V gene has CDR1 SGHRS and CDR2 YFSETQ. The CDR3 here is CASGGQGGNTEAFF. In DNA form, the CDR3 reads TGCGCCAGCGGGGGACAGGGGGGGAACACTGAAGCTTTCTTT.

This sequence joins TRBV10-3 and TRBJ2-1, with 15 bases aligning to TRBD2. Looked up from germline, CDR1 is ENHRY and CDR2 is SYGVKD. Unmatched junction bases numbered 7, after V lost 7 bases and J lost 9 bases. This CDR3 is built from 15 residues. The CDR3 sequence is CAIKGTSGRSVEQFF. In DNA, the CDR3 is TGTGCCATCAAAGGGACTAGCGGGAGGTCGGTTGAGCAGTTCTTC.

The rearrangement joins TRBV5-1 to TRBJ2-3, with D possibly being TRBD2 (6 bases). V was shortened by 3 bases and J by 2 bases, with 13 bases between the two germline ends. The CDR3 covers 15 residues. Germline CDR1 is SGHRS and CDR2 is YFSETQ. The CDR3 is CASSSAGSFTDTQYF. The CDR3 DNA follows: TGCGCCAGCAGCTCAGCGGGCTCTTTCACAGATACGCAGTATTTT.

This chain connects TRBV11-3 to TRBJ2-7, with 11 bases lining up with TRBD2. The germline CDR1 and CDR2 sequences are SGHNT and YENEEA. The CDR3 has 15 residues. The ends lost 4 bases at V and 6 bases at J; junction bases unmatched: 8. In DNA, the CDR3 is TGTGCCAGCAGCTCGCGACTAGCGGGGAGCAGCGAGCAGTACTTC. It is translated as CASSSRLAGSSEQYF.

The chain couples TRBV10-3 to TRBJ1-2; 7 bases are shared with TRBD1. The CDR3 covers 12 residues. Germline lookup yields CDR1 ENHRY and CDR2 SYGVKD. The V gene end was trimmed by 6 bases and the J gene end by 6 bases; junction bases not matched to a gene: 4. The CDR3 loop is CAIREGGHGYTF. The DNA of the CDR3 is TGTGCCATCAGGGAAGGGGGCCATGGCTACACCTTC.

This chain links TRBV9 with TRBJ1-2, with 10 bases fitting TRBD1. CDR3 length equals 14 residues. Germline values: CDR1 SGDLS, CDR2 YYNGEE. V lost 2 bases, J lost 7 bases, and 5 bases stayed unmatched. The CDR3 nucleotides read TGTGCCAGCAGCGTTGGGACAGGGGTGGCTGGCTACACCTTC. Amino acid sequence: CASSVGTGVAGYTF.

This clone was detected once. The chain employs TRBV29-1 and TRBJ1-2; 8 bases line up with TRBD1. V shed 3 bases, J shed 4 bases, and the junction held 7 bases outside the gene matches. Germline CDR1 SQVTM, CDR2 ANQGSEA. The length of the CDR3 is 14 residues. The CDR3 sequence: CSVEDLDRGYGYTF. DNA for the CDR3: TGCAGCGTTGAGGATCTTGACAGGGGCTATGGCTACACCTTC.

V and J are TRBV5-4 and TRBJ2-3; 9 bases are shared with TRBD1. The V gene end was trimmed by 4 bases and the J gene end by 1 base; junction bases not matched to a gene: 7. This CDR3 region has 16 residues. Germline assignment: CDR1 SGHNT and CDR2 YYREEE (reference sequence). The CDR3 nucleotides are TGTGCCAGCAGCCAGACAGGGGGAGTGGGCACAGATACGCAGTATTTT. This gives the protein CASSQTGGVGTDTQYF. Full variable domain (remainder filled in from reference TRBV5-4 and TRBJ2-3): ETGVTQSPTHLIKTRGQQVTLRCSSQSGHNTVSWYQQALGQGPQFIFQYYREEENGRGNFPPRFSGLQFPNYSSELNVNALELDDSALYLCASSQTGGVGTDTQYFGPGTRLTVL.

The chain recombines TRBV11-2 with TRBJ1-6; no clear D gene. Germline CDR1 reads SGHAT; CDR2 reads FQNNGV. CDR3 length equals 15 residues. Trimming removed 0 bases at V and 10 bases at J, with 13 bases between. The CDR3 here is CASSLDPVFLSPLHF. The CDR3 region has the DNA TGTGCCAGCAGCTTAGACCCCGTTTTTTTATCACCCCTCCACTTT.

The sample holds one count of this clone. This rearrangement joins TRBV2 to TRBJ2-7, with a weak D call TRBD1 (8 bases). The CDR3 extends over 13 amino acids. Trimming took off 6 bases at V and 7 bases at J, with 16 bases between the two ends. Germline loops: CDR1 SNHLY, CDR2 FYNNEI. For the CDR3, the DNA is TGTGCCAGCAGCGGACAGGGAGCGGGAGAGCAGTACTTC. The encoded protein is CASSGQGAGEQYF.